This note documents a single T cell receptor beta chain sequence. Its antigen is unidentified. This specimen belongs to a study of cytomegalovirus exposure and HLA in healthy donors. Germline CDR1 reads SGHDN; CDR2 reads FVKESK. This CDR3 region has 14 residues. V was clipped by 6 bases and J by 2 bases; unmatched bases: 3. It was with 60 Vbeta and 13 Jbeta primers that the PCR ran. The repertoire was sequenced with immunoSEQ multiplex PCR; TCRdb's copy has only in-frame clones and lacks some. The sample has around 150,000 clones. Points from the study as a whole: Reportedly, fewer N-insertions than the roughly 700-donor mean appeared in an Asian-associated ancestry cluster in a later analysis.

The rearrangement uses TRBV14 and TRBJ1-3, with 8 bases identical to TRBD1. Sequenced: PBMCs. The receptor comes from a man aged 25 to 40 in good health and CMV-seronegative. CDR3 DNA sequence: TGTGCCAGCAGGTTGACAGGGGCTGGAAACACCATATATTTT. Translating it yields CASRLTGAGNTIYF.